This T cell receptor (beta chain) was retrieved from a study of T cell responses to AZD1222 COVID-19 vaccine. Broader study findings: Without day 14 samples, only post-peak T cell repertoires were studied. Females made up more of the donors, who were largely white British, and clonal diversity may have come out too low.

As concerns this clone: The target antigen is unknown.

This table comes from immunoSEQ multiplex PCR, and its TCRdb copy is limited to in-frame clones, with some not included. The table includes over 100,000 clones, roughly nine tenths detected once. The specimen was peripheral blood, collected on day 0 of AZD1222 vaccination. This clonotype was sampled from an adult in good health.

The CDR3 spells CASSQDRTGLFNYGYTF. In nucleotides, the CDR3 is TGCGCCAGCAGCCAAGATCGGACAGGCCTCTTTAACTATGGCTACACCTTC. The V call is TRBV4-1, the J call TRBJ1-2, with 7 positions matching TRBD1. CDR1 and CDR2 (germline): MGHRA, YSYEKL. Trimming took 0 bases from V and 1 from J; bases not matched to a gene: 8. CDR3 size: 17 residues.